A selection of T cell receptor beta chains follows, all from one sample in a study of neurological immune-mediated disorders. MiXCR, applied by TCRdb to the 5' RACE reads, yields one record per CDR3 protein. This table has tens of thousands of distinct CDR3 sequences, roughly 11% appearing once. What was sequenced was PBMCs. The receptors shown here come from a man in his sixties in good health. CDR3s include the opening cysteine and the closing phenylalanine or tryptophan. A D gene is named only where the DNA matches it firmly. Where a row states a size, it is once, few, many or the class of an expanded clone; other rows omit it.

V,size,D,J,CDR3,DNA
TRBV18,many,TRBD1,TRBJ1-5,CASSPTLGQGNQPQHF,TGTGCCAGCTCACCAACATTGGGACAGGGCAATCAGCCCCAGCATTTT
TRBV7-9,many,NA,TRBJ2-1,CASSRGGSSYNEQFF,TGTGCCAGCAGCCGCGGGGGCTCTTCCTACAATGAGCAGTTCTTC
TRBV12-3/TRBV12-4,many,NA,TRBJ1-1,CASSSSVKNTEAFF,TGTGCCAGCAGTTCGAGCGTCAAGAACACTGAAGCTTTCTTT
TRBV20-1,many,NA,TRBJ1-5,CSARRAGNQPQHF,TGCAGTGCTCGGAGAGCTGGAAATCAGCCCCAGCATTTT
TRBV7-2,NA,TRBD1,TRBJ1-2,CASSFRQGRNYGYTF,TGTGCCAGCAGCTTTCGACAGGGGCGAAACTATGGCTACACCTTC
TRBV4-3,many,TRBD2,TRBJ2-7,CASSQGPGGYEQYF,TGCGCCAGCAGCCAAGGGCCGGGGGGCTACGAGCAGTACTTC
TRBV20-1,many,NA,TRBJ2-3,CSALSDRNPTDTQYF,TGCAGTGCTCTATCTGACAGGAACCCCACAGATACGCAGTATTTT
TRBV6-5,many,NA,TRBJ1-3,CASSPRGGYSSGNTIYF,TGTGCCAGCAGCCCCAGAGGGGGATACTCTTCTGGAAACACCATATATTTT
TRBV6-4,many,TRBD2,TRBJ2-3,CASSEAGGNTDTQYF,TGTGCCAGCAGTGAAGCGGGGGGGAACACAGATACGCAGTATTTT
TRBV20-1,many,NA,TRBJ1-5,CSVPLGNQPQHF,TGCAGTGTACCCCTGGGAAATCAGCCCCAGCATTTT
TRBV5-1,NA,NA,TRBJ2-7,CASSSGVRGGTLGEQYF,TGCGCCAGCAGCTCAGGGGTAAGGGGGGGGACCCTCGGCGAGCAGTACTTC
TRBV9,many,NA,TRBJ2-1,CASSVNSPGNEQFF,TGTGCCAGCAGCGTAAACTCCCCTGGAAATGAGCAGTTCTTC
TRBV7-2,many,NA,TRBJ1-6,CASSPLDVRQGSPLHF,TGTGCCAGCAGCCCCCTGGATGTTAGGCAGGGTTCACCCCTCCACTTT
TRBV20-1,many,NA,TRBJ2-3,CSAPRDLQGAQYF,TGCAGTGCTCCCCGGGACCTACAAGGCGCGCAGTATTTT
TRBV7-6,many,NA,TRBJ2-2,CASSLGANTGELFF,TGTGCCAGCAGCTTGGGAGCGAACACCGGGGAGCTGTTTTTT
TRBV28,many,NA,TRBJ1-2,CASRPLGNYGYTF,TGTGCCAGCAGACCCTTGGGCAACTATGGCTACACCTTC
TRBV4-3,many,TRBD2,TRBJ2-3,CASSQDTPSGASTDTQYF,TGCGCCAGCAGCCAAGATACCCCTAGCGGGGCTAGCACAGATACGCAGTATTTT
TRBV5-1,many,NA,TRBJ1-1,CASSLDAFSAEAFF,TGCGCCAGCAGCTTGGACGCCTTCTCGGCTGAAGCTTTCTTT
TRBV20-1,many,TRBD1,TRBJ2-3,CSARDMGRDSPADTQYF,TGCAGTGCTAGAGATATGGGCAGGGACAGTCCTGCAGATACGCAGTATTTT
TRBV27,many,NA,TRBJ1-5,CASSFNGGIANQPQHF,TGTGCCAGCAGTTTTAACGGGGGAATTGCCAATCAGCCCCAGCATTTT
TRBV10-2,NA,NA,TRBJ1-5,CASSGGANQPQHF,TGCGCCAGCAGTGGGGGGGCCAATCAGCCCCAGCATTTT
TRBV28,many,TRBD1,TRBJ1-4,CASSSSGGQGEKLFF,TGTGCCAGCAGTTCCTCAGGGGGCCAAGGGGAAAAACTGTTTTTT
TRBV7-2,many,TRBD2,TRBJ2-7,CASSLVPGLAATYEQYF,TGTGCCAGCAGCTTAGTCCCGGGACTAGCGGCAACCTACGAGCAGTACTTC
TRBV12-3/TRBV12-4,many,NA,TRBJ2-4,CASSQGSLTKNIQYF,TGTGCCAGCAGCCAGGGCTCCCTAACCAAAAACATTCAGTACTTC
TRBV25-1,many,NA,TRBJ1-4,CASSGGGNEKLFF,TGTGCCAGCAGTGGCGGGGGGAATGAAAAACTGTTTTTT
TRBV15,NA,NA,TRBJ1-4,CATSRKQGLSNEKLFF,TGTGCCACCAGCAGAAAACAGGGCTTGAGTAATGAAAAACTGTTTTTT
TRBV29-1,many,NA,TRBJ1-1,CSVGGRGWTEAFF,TGCAGCGTTGGGGGTAGGGGTTGGACTGAAGCTTTCTTT
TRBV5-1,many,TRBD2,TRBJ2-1,CASRLSGDIDNEQFF,TGCGCCAGCAGACTTAGCGGGGATATAGACAATGAGCAGTTCTTC
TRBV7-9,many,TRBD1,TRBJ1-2,CASSRDRGNYGYTF,TGTGCCAGCAGCCGGGACAGGGGGAACTATGGCTACACCTTC
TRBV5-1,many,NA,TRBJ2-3,CASSFTSSDTQYF,TGCGCCAGCAGCTTTACTTCCTCAGATACGCAGTATTTT
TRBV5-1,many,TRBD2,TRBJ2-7,CASSSGLARFYEQYF,TGCGCCAGCAGCTCTGGACTAGCGCGATTCTACGAGCAGTACTTC
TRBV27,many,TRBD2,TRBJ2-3,CASSFSGTRGLPNTQYF,TGTGCCAGCAGTTTTTCCGGGACTAGGGGACTGCCAAATACGCAGTATTTT
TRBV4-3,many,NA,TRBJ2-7,CASSQDGTYEQYF,TGCGCCAGCAGCCAAGATGGAACCTACGAGCAGTACTTC
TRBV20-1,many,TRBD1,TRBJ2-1,CSAIWTGGAGQFF,TGCAGTGCCATCTGGACAGGGGGCGCGGGGCAGTTCTTC
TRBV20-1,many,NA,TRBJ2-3,CSAREYTSTDTQYF,TGCAGTGCTAGAGAGTACACTAGCACAGATACGCAGTATTTT
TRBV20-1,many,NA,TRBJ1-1,CSAAVNTEAFF,TGCAGTGCTGCCGTGAACACTGAAGCTTTCTTT
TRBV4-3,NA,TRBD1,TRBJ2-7,CASSQEPETGSLQYF,TGCGCCAGCAGCCAAGAGCCGGAGACAGGGTCGTTGCAGTACTTC
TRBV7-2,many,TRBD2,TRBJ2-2,CASSFKLAGSTGELFF,TGTGCCAGCAGCTTCAAACTAGCGGGGTCCACCGGGGAGCTGTTTTTT
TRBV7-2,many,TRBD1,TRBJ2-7,CASSLGTGDEQYF,TGTGCCAGCAGCCTCGGGACAGGTGACGAGCAGTACTTC
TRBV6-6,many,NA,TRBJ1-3,CASSYSVGSGNTIYF,TGTGCCAGCAGTTACTCGGTGGGCTCTGGAAACACCATATATTTT